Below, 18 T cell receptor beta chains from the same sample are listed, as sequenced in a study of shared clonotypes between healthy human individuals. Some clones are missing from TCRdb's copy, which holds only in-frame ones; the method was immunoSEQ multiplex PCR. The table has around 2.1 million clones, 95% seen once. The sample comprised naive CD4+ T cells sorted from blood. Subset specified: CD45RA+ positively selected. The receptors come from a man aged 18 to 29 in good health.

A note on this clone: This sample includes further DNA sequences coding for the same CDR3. CDR3: CASSRTGASYEQYF. CDR3 in DNA: TGTGCCAGCAGTAGGACAGGGGCGTCCTACGAGCAGTACTTC. The chain is built from TRBV6-6 and TRBJ2-7; 9 bases align to TRBD1. Germline loops: CDR1 MNHNY, CDR2 SVGAGI (reference sequence). This CDR3 is built from 14 residues. J was trimmed by 1 base and V by 5 bases; bases with no gene match: 3.

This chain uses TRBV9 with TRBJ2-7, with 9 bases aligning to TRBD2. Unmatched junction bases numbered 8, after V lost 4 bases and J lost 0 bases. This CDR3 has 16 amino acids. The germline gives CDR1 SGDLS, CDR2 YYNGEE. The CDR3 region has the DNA TGTGCCAGCAGCTCCTCAATAGCGGGAGCCTCCTACGAGCAGTACTTC. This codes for CASSSSIAGASYEQYF.

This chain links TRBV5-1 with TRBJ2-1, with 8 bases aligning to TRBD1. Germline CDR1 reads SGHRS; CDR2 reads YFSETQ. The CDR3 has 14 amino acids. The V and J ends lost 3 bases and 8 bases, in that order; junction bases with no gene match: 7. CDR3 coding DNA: TGCGCCAGCAGCTCAAGGACAGGGTCCGATGAGCAGTTCTTC. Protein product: CASSSRTGSDEQFF.

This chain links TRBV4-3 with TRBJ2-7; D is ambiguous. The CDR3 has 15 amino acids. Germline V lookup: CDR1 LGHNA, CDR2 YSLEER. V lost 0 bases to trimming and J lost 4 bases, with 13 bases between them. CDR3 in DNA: TGCGCCAGCAGCCAAGATAGGCTAGGTAGTTACGAGCAGTACTTC. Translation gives CASSQDRLGSYEQYF.

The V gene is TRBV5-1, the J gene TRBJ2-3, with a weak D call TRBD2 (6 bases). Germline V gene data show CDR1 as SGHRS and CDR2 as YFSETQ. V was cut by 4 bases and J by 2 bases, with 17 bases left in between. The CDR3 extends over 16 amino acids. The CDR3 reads CASSAGLNGDTDTQYF. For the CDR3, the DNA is TGCGCCAGCAGCGCGGGACTTAATGGAGACACAGATACGCAGTATTTT.

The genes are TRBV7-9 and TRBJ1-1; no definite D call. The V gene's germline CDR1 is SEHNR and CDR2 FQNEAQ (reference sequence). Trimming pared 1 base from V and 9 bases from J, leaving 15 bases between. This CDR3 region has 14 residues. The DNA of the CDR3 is TGTGCCAGCAGCTTAGGAACTAGGTCGTCGCAAGCTTTCTTT. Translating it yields CASSLGTRSSQAFF.

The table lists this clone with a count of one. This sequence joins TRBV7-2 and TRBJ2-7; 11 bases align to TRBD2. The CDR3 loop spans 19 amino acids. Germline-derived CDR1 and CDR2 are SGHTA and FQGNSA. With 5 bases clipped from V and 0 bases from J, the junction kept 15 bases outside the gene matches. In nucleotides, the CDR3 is TGTGCCAGCAGCCTATCCCCGGGACTAGCGGTCCTGGGCTCCTACGAGCAGTACTTC. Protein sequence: CASSLSPGLAVLGSYEQYF.

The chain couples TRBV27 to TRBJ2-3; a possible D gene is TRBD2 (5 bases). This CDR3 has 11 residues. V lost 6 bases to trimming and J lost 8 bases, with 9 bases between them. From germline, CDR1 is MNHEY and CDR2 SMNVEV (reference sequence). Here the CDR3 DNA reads TGTGCCAGCAGGACCCTAGCTACGCAGTATTTT. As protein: CASRTLATQYF.

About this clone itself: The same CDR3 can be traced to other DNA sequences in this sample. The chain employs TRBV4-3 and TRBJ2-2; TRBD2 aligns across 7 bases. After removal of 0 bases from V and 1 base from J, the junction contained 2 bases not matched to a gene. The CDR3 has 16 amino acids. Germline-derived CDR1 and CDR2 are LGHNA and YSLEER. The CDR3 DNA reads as TGCGCCAGCAGCCAAGAAACGGGAGGGAACACCGGGGAGCTGTTTTTT. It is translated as CASSQETGGNTGELFF.

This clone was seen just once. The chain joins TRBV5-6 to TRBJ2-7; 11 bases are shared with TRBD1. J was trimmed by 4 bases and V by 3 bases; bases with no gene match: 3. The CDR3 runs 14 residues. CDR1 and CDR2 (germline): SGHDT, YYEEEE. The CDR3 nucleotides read TGTGCCAGCAGCTCGGACAGGGGGCAGTACGAGCAGTACTTC. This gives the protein CASSSDRGQYEQYF.

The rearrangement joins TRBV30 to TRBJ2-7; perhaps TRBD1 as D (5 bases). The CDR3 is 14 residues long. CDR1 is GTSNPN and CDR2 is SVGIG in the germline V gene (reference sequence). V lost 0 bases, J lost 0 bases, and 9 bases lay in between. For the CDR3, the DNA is TGTGCCTGGAGTGTACAGGTGATCTCCTACGAGCAGTACTTC. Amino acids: CAWSVQVISYEQYF. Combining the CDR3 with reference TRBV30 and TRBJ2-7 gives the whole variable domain SQTIHQWPATLVQPVGSPLSLECTVEGTSNPNLYWYRQAAGRGLQLLFYSVGIGQISSEVPQNLSASRPQDRQFILSSKKLLLSDSGFYLCAWSVQVISYEQYFGPGTRLTVT.

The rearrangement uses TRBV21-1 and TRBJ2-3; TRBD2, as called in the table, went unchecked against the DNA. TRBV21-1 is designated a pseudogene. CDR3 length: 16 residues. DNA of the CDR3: TGTGCCAGCAGCAAAGATTGGGTAGCGGGCACAGATACGCAGTATTTT. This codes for CASSKDWVAGTDTQYF.

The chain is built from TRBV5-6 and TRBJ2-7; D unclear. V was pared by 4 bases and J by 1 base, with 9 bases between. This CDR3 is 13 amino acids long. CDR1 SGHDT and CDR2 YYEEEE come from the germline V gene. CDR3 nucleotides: TGTGCCAGCAGCGCTGGACCGTCCTACGAGCAGTACTTC. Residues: CASSAGPSYEQYF.

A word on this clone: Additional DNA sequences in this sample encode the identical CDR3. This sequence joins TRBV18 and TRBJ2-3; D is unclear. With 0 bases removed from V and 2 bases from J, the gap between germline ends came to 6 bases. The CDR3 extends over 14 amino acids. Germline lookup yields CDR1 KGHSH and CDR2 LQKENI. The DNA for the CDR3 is TGTGCCAGCTCACCACCGACAAACACAGATACGCAGTATTTT. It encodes CASSPPTNTDTQYF.

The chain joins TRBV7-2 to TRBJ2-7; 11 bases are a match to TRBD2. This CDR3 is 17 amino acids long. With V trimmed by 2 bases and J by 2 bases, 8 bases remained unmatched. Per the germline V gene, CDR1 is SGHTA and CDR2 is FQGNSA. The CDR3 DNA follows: TGTGCCAGCAGCTTATCTTCTAGCGGGAGGTCGCCCTACGAGCAGTACTTC. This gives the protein CASSLSSSGRSPYEQYF.

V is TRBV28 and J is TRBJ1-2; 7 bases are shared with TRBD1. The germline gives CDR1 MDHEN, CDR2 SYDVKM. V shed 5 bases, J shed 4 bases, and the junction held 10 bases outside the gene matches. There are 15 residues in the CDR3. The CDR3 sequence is CASSPISGGSYGYTF. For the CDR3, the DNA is TGTGCCAGCAGTCCAATCTCAGGGGGTAGCTATGGCTACACCTTC.

CDR3 DNA: TGTGCCAGCAGCTTGATCGGGGCCCCTGGGTACGAGCAGTACTTC. This gives the protein CASSLIGAPGYEQYF. This sequence joins TRBV5-4 and TRBJ2-7; D possibly uses TRBD1 or TRBD2 (5 bases each). The V and J ends lost 1 base and 4 bases respectively, with 15 bases between them. Germline V gene data show CDR1 as SGHNT and CDR2 as YYREEE (reference sequence). The CDR3 runs to 15 residues.

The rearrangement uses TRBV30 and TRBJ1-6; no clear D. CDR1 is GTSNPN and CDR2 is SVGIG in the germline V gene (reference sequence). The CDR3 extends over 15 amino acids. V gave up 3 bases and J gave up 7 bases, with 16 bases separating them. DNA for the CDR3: TGTGCCTGGAGCGTTCCCAGTAAACGGAATTCACCCCTCCACTTT. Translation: CAWSVPSKRNSPLHF.